This entry lists 8 T cell receptor beta chains sequenced from one sample in a study of blood T cell repertoires in COVID-19. TCRdb keeps only in-frame clones here, not all; method: immunoSEQ multiplex PCR. Of approximately 400,000 clones listed, around 89% are singletons. Input material: PBMCs or T cells enriched from blood (not recorded which). These receptors all stem from a young woman who had recovered from COVID-19.

The rearrangement links TRBV24-1 to TRBJ1-2, with D maybe TRBD1 (5 bases). From germline, CDR1 is KGHDR and CDR2 SFDVKD. This CDR3 spans 13 amino acids. V shed 4 bases and J shed 8 bases, with 13 bases lying between them. The CDR3 DNA reads TGTGCCACCAGTGACACGGGACTTGGGGGCTACACCTTC. It specifies CATSDTGLGGYTF.

Remarks on this clone: Relative to the germline gene, one junction end is altered; a read error may explain this. The chain couples TRBV19 to TRBJ1-1; weak D call: TRBD1 (6 bases). Germline lookup yields CDR1 LNHDA and CDR2 SQIVND (reference sequence). The CDR3 has 15 amino acids. The CDR3 sequence is CASSLGQPLNTQAFF. CDR3 nucleotide sequence: TGTGCCAGTAGCCTCGGACAGCCCCTAAACACTCAAGCTTTCTTT.

The chain carries TRBV28 and TRBJ2-2; weak D call: TRBD1 (6 bases). The CDR3 has 15 residues. In germline, CDR1 is MDHEN, CDR2 SYDVKM. V lost 5 bases and J lost 1, with 11 bases in between. The CDR3 loop reads CASSRQDKNTGELFF. Written as DNA, the CDR3 is TGTGCCAGCAGTCGACAGGACAAGAACACCGGGGAGCTGTTTTTT.

V gene TRBV19 combines with J gene TRBJ1-6, with 8 positions matching TRBD1. The CDR3 extends over 15 amino acids. CDR1 is LNHDA and CDR2 is SQIVND in the germline V gene (reference sequence). The J segment lost 5 bases and the V segment lost 5 bases, leaving 5 bases of the junction unmatched. CDR3 sequence (DNA): TGTGCCAGTAGTTCCCGGACAGGGCATAATTCACCCCTCCACTTT. Protein product: CASSSRTGHNSPLHF.

J is TRBJ2-7 and V is TRBV4-3; 11 nucleotides align to TRBD2. Germline lookup yields CDR1 LGHNA and CDR2 YSLEER. The CDR3 is 17 residues long. J gave up 0 bases and V 4 bases, and 8 bases lay outside the gene matches. The DNA of the CDR3 is TGCGCCAGCAGCCGCGTAGCGGGGGGGCTCCCCTCCTACGAGCAGTACTTC. It codes for CASSRVAGGLPSYEQYF.

The V gene is TRBV3-1 (or the pseudogene TRBV3-2), the J gene TRBJ1-5; weak D call: TRBD1 (5 bases). Germline loops: CDR1 LGHDT, CDR2 YNNKEL (reference sequence). Trimming left V 5 bases short and J 8 bases short, with 19 bases between. CDR3 size: 15 residues. The CDR3 DNA follows: TGTGCCAGCAGCTTAAGTACGTGGGGCGGGGAGCCCCAGCATTTT. Translating it yields CASSLSTWGGEPQHF.

The rearrangement uses TRBV4-2 and TRBJ2-3; TRBD2 is a possible D gene (6 bases). Germline CDR1 LGHNA, CDR2 YNFKEQ. The CDR3 sequence is 18 residues long. Trimming cost V 3 bases and J 3 bases, with 22 bases left between them. The CDR3, as DNA: TGTGCCAGCAGCCAGCCGGGCGGCGTTGGCGGGGTAACAGATACGCAGTATTTT. This codes for CASSQPGGVGGVTDTQYF.

This clone is deemed medium-sized. J is TRBJ2-7 and V is TRBV9, with no clear D. The CDR3 totals 11 residues. Germline loops: CDR1 SGDLS, CDR2 YYNGEE. Trimming removed 3 bases at V and 4 bases at J, with 5 bases between. CDR3 in DNA: TGTGCCAGCAGCGGACAATACGAGCAGTACTTC. It encodes CASSGQYEQYF. Based on the CDR3 plus reference TRBV9 and TRBJ2-7, the full variable domain is DSGVTQTPKHLITATGQRVTLRCSPRSGDLSVYWYQQSLDQGLQFLIQYYNGEERAKGNILERFSAQQFPDLHSELNLSSLELGDSALYFCASSGQYEQYFGPGTRLTVT.